This section outlines one T cell receptor (beta chain) sequence together with its context. Its matching antigen is unknown. The germline gives CDR1 SGHRS, CDR2 YFSETQ. The CDR3 has 14 residues. V was cut by 4 bases and J by 5 bases, with 15 bases left in between. PCR employed 60 Vbeta and 13 Jbeta primers. Generated by immunoSEQ multiplex PCR, the TCRdb table keeps only in-frame clones and is missing some. The sample includes some 99,000 clones, almost 75% of them seen just once. This sample stems from a study of cytomegalovirus exposure and HLA in healthy donors. General study results and limits: Most subjects' HLA-A and HLA-B alleles were reportedly predicted from TCR beta sequences. In an earlier analysis, in some 600 donors, most V segments appeared productive either ~90% or ~30% of the time. For cytomegalovirus status, the classifier reportedly gave diagnoses with high specificity and sensitivity.

Healthy donors of bone marrow made up the group. The sequencing input was PBMCs. The rearrangement links TRBV5-1 to TRBJ1-2; perhaps TRBD1 as D (6 bases). This sequence originates from a man aged 40-49 years in good health and CMV-seronegative. The CDR3 nucleotides are TGCGCCAGCAGCCCTGGCGCAGGGGTATATGGCTACACCTTC. Amino acid sequence: CASSPGAGVYGYTF.